Below are 9 T cell receptor beta chains sequenced from a single sample in a study of neurological immune-mediated disorders. One entry per CDR3 protein, called by TCRdb with MiXCR from the 5' RACE reads. The data hold tens of thousands of distinct CDR3 sequences, with around 15% observed a single time. Time point denoted: longitudinal time-point 1 (baseline). Material: PBMCs. These TCRs come from a female donor with HTLV-1-associated myelopathy (HAM/TSP).

This clonotype was counted many times. This sequence joins TRBV7-2 and TRBJ2-3; TRBD2 aligns across 8 bases. Losses at the gene ends were 5 bases for V and 9 bases for J; bases not matched to a gene: 10. Per the germline V gene, CDR1 is SGHTA and CDR2 is FQGNSA. CDR3 length equals 14 residues. The CDR3 spells CASSPTSGLETQYF. CDR3 sequence (DNA): TGTGCCAGCAGCCCAACTTCGGGACTAGAAACGCAGTATTTT.

The CDR3 spells CASSWTGYNEQFF. The CDR3 nucleotides read TGTGCCAGCAGCTGGACGGGGTACAATGAGCAGTTCTTC. This chain connects TRBV7-8 to TRBJ2-1; perhaps TRBD2 as D (5 bases). Trimming left V 4 bases short and J 4 bases short, with 8 bases between. Germline CDR1 SGHVS, CDR2 FQNEAQ. This CDR3 region has 13 residues.

This clonotype occurred many times. The chain employs TRBV29-1 and TRBJ2-7, with 7 bases matching TRBD1. The CDR3 loop spans 13 amino acids. The J segment lost 4 bases and the V segment lost 2 bases, leaving 5 bases of the junction unmatched. Germline values: CDR1 SQVTM, CDR2 ANQGSEA. The CDR3 DNA reads TGCAGCGTTGAAATAGACAGGGCTTACGAGCAGTACTTC. It specifies CSVEIDRAYEQYF.

Ten or more counts support this clonotype. The chain recombines TRBV20-1 with TRBJ2-5; 8 bases are shared with TRBD1. CDR1 DFQATT and CDR2 SNEGSKA come from the germline V gene (reference sequence). This CDR3 has 16 amino acids. V gave up 0 bases and J gave up 3 bases; unmatched junction bases: 9. This chain's CDR3 is CSARDSARGQEETQYF. Here the CDR3 DNA reads TGCAGTGCTAGAGATTCGGCCAGGGGGCAGGAAGAGACCCAGTACTTC.

Only a few counts were recorded for this clonotype. The V and J genes are TRBV6-6 and TRBJ1-6, with 7 bases lining up with TRBD1. The CDR3 runs 15 residues. V was pared by 4 bases and J by 9 bases, with 9 bases of the junction left unmatched. Germline values: CDR1 MNHNY, CDR2 SVGAGI (reference sequence). In nucleotides, the CDR3 is TGTGCCAGCAGTTCCAGACAGGGCGGGAGTTCACCCCTCCACTTT. It encodes CASSSRQGGSSPLHF.

The chain carries TRBV28 and TRBJ2-1, with 7 bases lining up with TRBD2. CDR1 is MDHEN, CDR2 SYDVKM, per germline. J lost 3 bases, V lost 6 bases, and 11 bases had no gene match. CDR3 length: 16 amino acids. CDR3 bases: TGTGCCAGCAGCATTGGTGGAGCGGGGAACTACAATGAGCAGTTCTTC. Protein: CASSIGGAGNYNEQFF.

The table lists this clonotype with many counts. The chain has TRBV12-3 or TRBV12-4 and TRBJ2-2; maybe TRBD1 (5 bases). This CDR3 is 13 amino acids long. Trimming pared 11 bases from V and 4 bases from J, leaving 14 bases between. The chain's CDR3 is CAPGRTGTGELFF. The CDR3 coding sequence is TGTGCCCCCGGGCGTACAGGCACCGGGGAGCTGTTTTTT.

The gene calls are TRBV7-3 and TRBJ2-2, with D hard to call. CDR1 SGHTA and CDR2 FQGTGA come from the germline V gene. Trimming cost V 4 bases and J 9 bases, with 9 bases left between them. This CDR3 is built from 12 residues. The CDR3: CASSSRSRELFF. The CDR3 region has the DNA TGTGCCAGCAGCTCTCGATCCCGGGAGCTGTTTTTT.

The chain links TRBV6-2 or TRBV6-3 to TRBJ2-1; no clear D gene. Germline CDR1 reads MNHEY; CDR2 reads SVGEGT. The V end was cut by 7 bases, the J end by 6 bases, with 16 bases between. The CDR3 extends over 14 amino acids. The CDR3 DNA is TGTGCCAGCAAAATCTCCCGGTTTGGCAATGAGCAGTTCTTC. Translated, it gives CASKISRFGNEQFF.